These 29 T cell receptor beta chains were all obtained from the same sample, sequenced in a study of patients and donors after allogeneic stem cell transplantation. TCRdb called the RT-PCR reads again in MiXCR, with one record for every CDR3 protein. The sample includes about a million distinct CDR3 sequences, around 17% of them seen just once. Sequencing was performed on blood, either unsorted or a sorted T cell fraction (not recorded which). The receptor set was obtained from a human donor who was either an allogeneic HSCT recipient or a stem cell or donor lymphocyte infusion donor (not recorded which). It is not recorded whose cells these are; they may come from a transplant donor.

There are a few counts of this clonotype. V usage is TRBV4-1 and J usage is TRBJ2-1; 10 positions match TRBD2. There are 17 residues in the CDR3. V lost 3 bases and J lost 1; bases outside the gene matches: 6. Germline V gene sequence: CDR1 MGHRA, CDR2 YSYEKL. The CDR3 bases are TGCGCCAGCAGCCATGACCCTAGCGGGAGTTCCTACAATGAGCAGTTCTTC. Encoded protein: CASSHDPSGSSYNEQFF.

This clonotype was seen a few times. V is TRBV5-6 and J is TRBJ1-2, with D hard to call. The CDR3 extends over 13 amino acids. CDR1 and CDR2 from the germline V gene are SGHDT and YYEEEE. Deletions cut 4 bases from V and 4 bases from J, with 11 bases between. The CDR3 nucleotides are TGTGCCAGCAGCGACGGACGCGCCTATGGCTACACCTTC. Its translation: CASSDGRAYGYTF. Combining the CDR3 with reference TRBV5-6 and TRBJ1-2 gives the whole variable domain DAGVTQSPTHLIKTRGQQVTLRCSPKSGHDTVSWYQQALGQGPQFIFQYYEEEERQRGNFPDRFSGHQFPNYSSELNVNALLLGDSALYLCASSDGRAYGYTFGSGTRLTVV.

V is TRBV5-6 and J is TRBJ1-5; tentative D call: TRBD1 (5 bases). This CDR3 spans 17 amino acids. CDR1 is SGHDT, CDR2 YYEEEE, per germline. V was trimmed by 0 bases and J by 2 bases, leaving 15 bases between them. Here the CDR3 reads CASSLGEGLAGNQPQHF. The CDR3, as DNA: TGTGCCAGCAGCTTGGGCGAGGGGCTTGCGGGCAATCAGCCCCAGCATTTT.

This clonotype was observed a handful of times. The genes are TRBV20-1 and TRBJ2-1, with 10 bases identical to TRBD2. Germline V lookup: CDR1 DFQATT, CDR2 SNEGSKA (reference sequence). CDR3 size: 16 residues. The V and J ends lost 3 bases and 1 base, in that order; junction bases with no gene match: 6. The CDR3 reads CSARRLAGVSYNEQFF. The CDR3 DNA is TGCAGTGCTAGGAGGCTAGCGGGAGTATCCTACAATGAGCAGTTCTTC.

This chain connects TRBV15 to TRBJ2-7, with TRBD1 matching 9 bases. The CDR3 is 17 amino acids. Trimming at V came to 1 base and at J to 3 bases, leaving 10 bases not matched to a gene. Germline CDR1 reads LNHNV; CDR2 reads YYDKDF (reference sequence). The chain's CDR3 is CATSRVSPGQGGYEQYF. CDR3 bases: TGTGCCACCAGCAGAGTTTCTCCGGGACAGGGCGGCTACGAGCAGTACTTC.

This clonotype was counted only a few times. The CDR3, as DNA: TGTGCCAGCAGCCTCCCGGGCAGCCCGCATTATAGCAATCAGCCCCAGCATTTT. The encoded protein is CASSLPGSPHYSNQPQHF. This chain connects TRBV6-2 or TRBV6-3 to TRBJ1-5; D unclear. The CDR3 has 18 amino acids. V lost 6 bases and J 0 bases, leaving 21 bases between the germline ends. Germline CDR1 MNHEY, CDR2 SVGEGT.

The CDR3 loop is CSVGLGLGMNTEAFF. Written as DNA, the CDR3 is TGCAGCGTTGGGTTGGGCTTGGGCATGAACACTGAAGCTTTCTTT. The chain has TRBV29-1 and TRBJ1-1, with unresolved D. The CDR3 extends over 15 amino acids. Germline assignment: CDR1 SQVTM and CDR2 ANQGSEA. The germline V and J ends were trimmed by 4 bases and 0 bases, with 15 bases remaining between them.

This clonotype was seen more than once but under ten times. The chain has TRBV29-1 and TRBJ1-3; D is unresolved. This CDR3 spans 14 amino acids. Germline lookup yields CDR1 SQVTM and CDR2 ANQGSEA. V lost 4 bases and J 6 bases, leaving 16 bases between the germline ends. CDR3 sequence: CSVASADTKNTIYF. DNA of the CDR3: TGCAGCGTTGCCTCGGCAGATACCAAAAACACCATATATTTT.

Written as DNA, the CDR3 is TGTGCCAGCAGCTTGGACCCAGGGGTACCGAGAGGCTACACCTTC. Its translation is CASSLDPGVPRGYTF. The gene calls are TRBV5-6 and TRBJ1-2, with a weak D call TRBD1 (6 bases). V was cut by 0 bases and J by 8 bases, with 17 bases left in between. CDR3 size: 15 residues. CDR1 is SGHDT and CDR2 is YYEEEE in the germline V gene.

This clonotype occurred many times. The rearrangement joins TRBV6-5 to TRBJ1-6, with a possible D match to TRBD1 (5 bases). V lost 2 bases and J 8 bases, leaving 16 bases between the germline ends. This CDR3 spans 16 amino acids. Germline V gene sequence: CDR1 MNHEY, CDR2 SVGAGI. The CDR3 region is CASSYGRGATDSPLHF. The CDR3, as DNA: TGTGCCAGCAGTTACGGGCGTGGGGCAACGGATTCACCCCTCCACTTT.

This clonotype was counted only a few times. The rearrangement links TRBV28 to TRBJ2-7; 9 bases align to TRBD1. The CDR3 covers 15 residues. CDR1 and CDR2 from the germline V gene are MDHEN and SYDVKM. Losses at the gene ends were 4 bases for V and 7 bases for J; bases not matched to a gene: 11. CDR3 in DNA: TGTGCCAGCAGTTCGCTACAGGGGGCAGTAGGGGAGCAGTACTTC. This encodes CASSSLQGAVGEQYF.

V is TRBV10-3 and J is TRBJ2-7; TRBD2 agrees at 7 bases. CDR3 length equals 14 residues. J was trimmed by 3 bases and V by 1 base; bases with no gene match: 3. The germline V gene encodes CDR1 ENHRY and CDR2 SYGVKD. CDR3 sequence: CAISEWRESYEQYF. CDR3 nucleotide sequence: TGTGCCATCAGTGAGTGGCGGGAGAGCTACGAGCAGTACTTC.

The chain couples TRBV7-2 to TRBJ1-2; D gene unclear. The germline V gene encodes CDR1 SGHTA and CDR2 FQGNSA. V gave up 2 bases and J gave up 6 bases, with 19 bases separating them. The CDR3 runs 16 residues. CDR3 in amino acids: CASSLLPNAPLNGYTF. The CDR3 coding sequence is TGTGCCAGCAGCTTATTGCCCAATGCCCCTCTGAATGGCTACACCTTC.

The V gene is TRBV11-2, the J gene TRBJ2-1; TRBD2 aligns across 8 bases. Germline loops: CDR1 SGHAT, CDR2 FQNNGV. The CDR3 is made up of 20 amino acids. V lost 5 bases and J lost 0; bases outside the gene matches: 18. The CDR3: CASSLREGWGDSRSYNEQFF. CDR3 in DNA: TGTGCCAGCAGCCTTCGGGAGGGATGGGGCGACTCCCGCTCCTACAATGAGCAGTTCTTC.

CDR3 sequence: CATSDTDRGEQYF. In DNA form, the CDR3 reads TGTGCCACCAGTGACACCGACAGGGGGGAGCAGTACTTC. The rearrangement uses TRBV24-1 and TRBJ2-7; TRBD1 matches at 9 bases. The CDR3 loop spans 13 amino acids. CDR1 is KGHDR and CDR2 is SFDVKD in the germline V gene. The trim removed 4 bases at V and 7 bases at J, leaving 4 bases unmatched.

The chain has TRBV20-1 and TRBJ1-2; weak D call: TRBD1 (5 bases). Germline V CDR1 and CDR2: DFQATT, SNEGSKA (reference sequence). V was trimmed by 5 bases and J by 6 bases, leaving 16 bases between them. The CDR3 is made up of 13 amino acids. The CDR3 nucleotides read TGCAGTGCTTCCCGGACGGCGGGACATGGCTACACCTTC. This encodes CSASRTAGHGYTF.

The V call is TRBV30, the J call TRBJ2-1, with D unclear. CDR1 GTSNPN and CDR2 SVGIG come from the germline V gene (reference sequence). The germline V and J ends were trimmed by 4 bases and 2 bases, with 15 bases remaining between them. CDR3 length: 15 residues. The CDR3 loop reads CAWIPGPYTYNEQFF. The CDR3 nucleotides read TGTGCCTGGATCCCCGGGCCCTACACCTACAATGAGCAGTTCTTC.

The rearrangement uses TRBV12-5 and TRBJ1-1; D unclear. Per germline, CDR1 LGHNT and CDR2 FRNRAP. This CDR3 has 10 amino acids. Deletions cut 6 bases from V and 5 bases from J, with 4 bases between. CDR3 coding DNA: TGTGCTAGTGGGGAAACTGAAGCTTTCTTT. It codes for CASGETEAFF.

This clonotype was detected a few times. The chain carries TRBV6-1 and TRBJ2-7; TRBD2 agrees at 8 bases. Germline assignment: CDR1 MNHNS and CDR2 SASEGT. CDR3 length: 14 residues. The J segment lost 2 bases and the V segment lost 7 bases, leaving 7 bases of the junction unmatched. CDR3: CASNLIGGAYEQYF. CDR3 in DNA: TGTGCCAGCAACCTGATCGGGGGGGCCTACGAGCAGTACTTC.

This clonotype was counted ten times or more. The chain recombines TRBV28 with TRBJ1-5; D is uncertain. V lost 5 bases and J 3 bases, leaving 20 bases between the germline ends. CDR3 length: 17 residues. Germline values: CDR1 MDHEN, CDR2 SYDVKM. CDR3 in amino acids: CASSILPGSSNNQPQHF. The CDR3 region has the DNA TGTGCCAGCAGTATACTACCCGGGAGTTCCAACAATCAGCCCCAGCATTTT.

The V call is TRBV9, the J call TRBJ2-1; D is uncertain. With 0 bases removed from V and 9 bases from J, the gap between germline ends came to 13 bases. The CDR3 contains 14 residues. Germline loops: CDR1 SGDLS, CDR2 YYNGEE. The CDR3 nucleotides read TGTGCCAGCAGCGTAGACCCCTCTGCCGGTGAGCAGTTCTTC. Translating gives CASSVDPSAGEQFF.

This clonotype was counted only a few times. This chain uses TRBV7-2 with TRBJ2-5; perhaps D is TRBD1 or TRBD2 (5 bases each). The CDR3 loop spans 15 amino acids. Looked up from germline, CDR1 is SGHTA and CDR2 is FQGNSA. V was shortened by 0 bases and J by 2 bases, with 10 bases between the two germline ends. In nucleotides, the CDR3 is TGTGCCAGCAGCTTAGCGGGACGGATTCAAGAGACCCAGTACTTC. As protein: CASSLAGRIQETQYF. Full variable domain (outside the CDR3, taken from reference TRBV7-2 and TRBJ2-5): GAGVSQSPSNKVTEKGKDVELRCDPISGHTALYWYRQSLGQGLEFLIYFQGNSAPDKSGLPSDRFSAERTGGSVSTLTIQRTQQEDSAVYLCASSLAGRIQETQYFGPGTRLLVL.

This clonotype was counted a few times. The chain links TRBV12-3 or TRBV12-4 to TRBJ2-7; D perhaps matches TRBD2 (6 bases). This CDR3 is 15 amino acids long. Trimming removed 3 bases at V and 0 bases at J, with 12 bases between. This CDR3 is CASSFGGKSSYEQYF. CDR3 in DNA: TGTGCCAGCAGTTTCGGAGGGAAGAGCTCCTACGAGCAGTACTTC.

The rearrangement uses TRBV5-6 and TRBJ1-2; D is unresolved. V shed 0 bases and J shed 3 bases, with 9 bases lying between them. CDR3 size: 14 residues. The germline V gene encodes CDR1 SGHDT and CDR2 YYEEEE. The DNA of the CDR3 is TGTGCCAGCAGCTTGGTGGAGGCTGACTATGGCTACACCTTC. Translation: CASSLVEADYGYTF.

This clonotype has only a few counts. The chain carries TRBV20-1 and TRBJ1-5, with D maybe TRBD1 (6 bases). V dropped 0 bases and J dropped 1 base, with 13 bases sitting between them. This CDR3 is built from 16 residues. The germline CDR1 and CDR2 sequences are DFQATT and SNEGSKA (reference sequence). The CDR3 DNA sequence: TGCAGTGCTAGAGAATGGGGGGCGGTGAGCAATCAGCCCCAGCATTTT. Protein: CSAREWGAVSNQPQHF.

This chain connects TRBV10-3 to TRBJ1-6, with D possibly TRBD1 on 6 matching bases. The CDR3 runs to 14 residues. Germline loops: CDR1 ENHRY, CDR2 SYGVKD. Between the trimmed V and J ends, which lost 7 bases and 7 bases, there was a span of 14 bases. The CDR3 sequence is CAITDRQDNSPLHF. The CDR3 DNA reads as TGTGCCATCACCGACAGGCAAGACAATTCACCCCTCCACTTT.

V and J are TRBV28 and TRBJ1-1; D is uncertain. V lost 4 bases to trimming and J lost 2 bases, with 17 bases between them. The germline V gene has CDR1 MDHEN and CDR2 SYDVKM. The CDR3 is 16 amino acids. Here the CDR3 DNA reads TGTGCCAGCAGTTCCTACCCTAAGGTTGCAAACACTGAAGCTTTCTTT. Translating it yields CASSSYPKVANTEAFF.

V and J are TRBV20-1 and TRBJ1-2, with TRBD1 identical over 9 bases. CDR1 is DFQATT and CDR2 is SNEGSKA in the germline V gene (reference sequence). The CDR3 consists of 11 residues. The CDR3 DNA is TGCACTACAGGGGGCGCAGGGGGCTACACCTTC. As protein: CTTGGAGGYTF.

The rearrangement joins TRBV5-1 to TRBJ2-7, with TRBD1 matching 7 bases. Germline CDR1 SGHRS, CDR2 YFSETQ. This CDR3 region has 15 residues. J gave up 11 bases and V 0 bases, and 14 bases lay outside the gene matches. DNA for the CDR3: TGCGCCAGCAGCTTGGTCGGACAGGATGTTTCCCGGGAGTACTTC. It specifies CASSLVGQDVSREYF.